This paragraph reports one T cell receptor (beta chain). In germline, CDR1 is LNHNV, CDR2 YYDKDF (reference sequence). The CDR3 has 12 amino acids. Trimming removed 1 base from V and 9 bases from J, with 7 bases in between. TCRdb reprocessed the RT-PCR reads via MiXCR and lists one record per CDR3 protein. The sample gives approximately 720,000 distinct CDR3 sequences, 14% of which show up once; roughly 3.9% is in the top ten. The source is a female donor in good health, serving as a healthy control. This sequence joins TRBV15 and TRBJ1-5, with D unresolved. Material: memory CD4+ T cells from blood. CDR3 sequence (DNA): TGTGCCACCAGCAGAGTTCGTGGGCCCCAGCATTTT. Protein sequence: CATSRVRGPQHF.